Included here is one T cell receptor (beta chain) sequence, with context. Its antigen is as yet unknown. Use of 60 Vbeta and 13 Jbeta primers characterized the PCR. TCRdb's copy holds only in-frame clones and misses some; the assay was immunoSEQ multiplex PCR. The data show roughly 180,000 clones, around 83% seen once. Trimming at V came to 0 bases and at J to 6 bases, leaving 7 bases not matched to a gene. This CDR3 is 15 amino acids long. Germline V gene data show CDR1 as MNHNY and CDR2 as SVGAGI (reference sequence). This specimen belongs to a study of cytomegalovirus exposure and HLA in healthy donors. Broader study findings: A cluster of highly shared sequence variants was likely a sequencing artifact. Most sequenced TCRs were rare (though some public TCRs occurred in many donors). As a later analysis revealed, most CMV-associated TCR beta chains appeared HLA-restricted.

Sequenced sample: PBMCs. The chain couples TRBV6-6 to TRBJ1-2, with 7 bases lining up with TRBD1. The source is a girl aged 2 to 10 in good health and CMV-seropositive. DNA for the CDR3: TGTGCCAGCAGTTACTCCGGACAGGCTACCAATGGCTACACCTTC. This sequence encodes CASSYSGQATNGYTF.